The T cell receptor (beta chain) under discussion was sequenced for a study of CD8+ T cells in alopecia areata. Study information: The protocol delivered tofacitinib for 6 to 18 months, then withdrew it for 6 months. Study-level results: Against the mouse data, patients shared TCRs less clearly, possibly for HLA reasons.

Obtained from alopecia areata patients were lesional scalp punch biopsies along with peripheral blood. The germline CDR1 and CDR2 sequences are MGHRA and YSYEKL. With V trimmed by 0 bases and J by 6 bases, 2 bases remained unmatched. This CDR3 is 15 amino acids long. Extracted RNA was reverse transcribed into cDNA, the sequencing template. Measured with immunoSEQ multiplex PCR; TCRdb has only the in-frame clones, and not every one. The sample lists roughly 250,000 clones, roughly 69% occurring once. Comment on this clone: Its antigen is as yet unknown.

Source: CD4+ T cells sorted from blood, taken at week 0. This receptor was identified in a human donor with alopecia areata. This chain links TRBV4-1 with TRBJ2-1, with TRBD1 matching 10 bases. The CDR3 DNA follows: TGCGCCAGCAGCCAAGAGGGGACAGGGGTCAATGAGCAGTTCTTC. It translates to CASSQEGTGVNEQFF.